One sample yielded the 2 T cell receptor beta chains listed below, sequenced in a study of T-cell memory formation after mild COVID-19. TCRdb fed the 5' RACE reads into MiXCR, producing one record per CDR3 protein. The table has 92,000 or so distinct CDR3 sequences, approximately 15% seen once. The sequenced sample consisted of PBMCs or a T cell subset sorted from them (not recorded which). The receptor source for this set is a man aged 18-30 years who had mild COVID-19 (a few samples of this study predate the infection). Cell type and time point are not known.

V usage is TRBV10-1 and J usage is TRBJ2-3; D may be TRBD1 (6 bases). Trimming cost V 2 bases and J 5 bases, with 11 bases left between them. Germline CDR1 reads WNHNN; CDR2 reads SYGVQD (reference sequence). CDR3 length: 14 residues. DNA for the CDR3: TGCGCCAGCAGTGAGGACAGGTGGGGAGATACGCAGTATTTT. Its translation: CASSEDRWGDTQYF.

This clonotype was detected a few times. The chain has TRBV7-2 and TRBJ1-1; 8 nucleotides match TRBD1. This CDR3 region has 14 residues. Losses at the gene ends were 7 bases for V and 1 base for J; bases not matched to a gene: 5. Germline V gives CDR1 SGHTA, CDR2 FQGNSA. CDR3 sequence reads: CASKDRAANTEAFF. CDR3 sequence (DNA): TGTGCCAGCAAGGACAGGGCGGCGAACACTGAAGCTTTCTTT.